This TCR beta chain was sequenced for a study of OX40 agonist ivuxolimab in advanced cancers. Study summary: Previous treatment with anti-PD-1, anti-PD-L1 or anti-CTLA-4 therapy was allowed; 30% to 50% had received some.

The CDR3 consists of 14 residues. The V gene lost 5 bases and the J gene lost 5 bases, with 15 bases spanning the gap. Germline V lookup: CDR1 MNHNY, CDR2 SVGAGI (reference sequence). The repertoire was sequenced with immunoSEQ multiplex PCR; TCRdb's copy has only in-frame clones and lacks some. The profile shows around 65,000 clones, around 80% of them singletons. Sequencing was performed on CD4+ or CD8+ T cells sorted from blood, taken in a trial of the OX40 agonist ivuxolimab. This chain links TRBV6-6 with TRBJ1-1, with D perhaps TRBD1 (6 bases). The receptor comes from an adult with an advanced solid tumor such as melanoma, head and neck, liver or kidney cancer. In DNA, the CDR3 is TGTGCCAGCAGTACCCAGGGGACTAGGACTGAAGCTTTCTTT. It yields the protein CASSTQGTRTEAFF.